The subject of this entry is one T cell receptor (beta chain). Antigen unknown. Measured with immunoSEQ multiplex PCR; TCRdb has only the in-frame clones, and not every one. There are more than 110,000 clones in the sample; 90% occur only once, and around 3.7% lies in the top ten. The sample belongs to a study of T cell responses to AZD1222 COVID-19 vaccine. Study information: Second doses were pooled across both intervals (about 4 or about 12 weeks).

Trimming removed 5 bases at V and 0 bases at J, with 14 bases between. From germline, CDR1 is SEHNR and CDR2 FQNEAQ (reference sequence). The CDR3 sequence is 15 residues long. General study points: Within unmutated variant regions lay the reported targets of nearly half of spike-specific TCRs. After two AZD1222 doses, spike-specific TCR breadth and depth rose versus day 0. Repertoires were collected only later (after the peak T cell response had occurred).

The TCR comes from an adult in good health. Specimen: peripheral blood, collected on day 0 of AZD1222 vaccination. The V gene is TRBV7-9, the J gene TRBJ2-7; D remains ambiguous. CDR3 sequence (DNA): TGTGCCAGCAGCCTCCTGGCGGATAGCTCCTACGAGCAGTACTTC. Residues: CASSLLADSSYEQYF.